The next 3 T cell receptor beta chains were all read from a single sample in a study of blood T cell repertoires in COVID-19. Method: immunoSEQ multiplex PCR; TCRdb's copy keeps in-frame clones and lacks some. The sample carries around 93,000 clones, 88% recorded once. Sequencing input: peripheral blood. Source of these receptors: a man aged 80 or over with acute or convalescent COVID-19.

This clone was counted once. The chain's CDR3 is CASSLPQDNYGYTF. The CDR3 DNA reads TGCGCCAGCAGCTTGCCGCAGGATAACTATGGCTACACCTTC. The chain employs TRBV5-1 and TRBJ1-2; unclear D gene. V was trimmed by 1 base and J by 1 base, leaving 8 bases between them. Per germline, CDR1 SGHRS and CDR2 YFSETQ. There are 14 residues in the CDR3.

This rearrangement joins TRBV7-9 to TRBJ2-1; no firm D call. Germline CDR1 is SEHNR and CDR2 is FQNEAQ (reference sequence). CDR3 length: 12 residues. The V gene lost 5 bases and the J gene lost 5 bases, with 7 bases spanning the gap. For the CDR3, the DNA is TGTGCCAGCAGCGGCCCAAACAATGAGCAGTTCTTC. It yields the protein CASSGPNNEQFF.

This chain links TRBV19 with TRBJ1-2; 11 bases fit TRBD1. The CDR3 has 16 amino acids. V lost 6 bases to trimming and J lost 0 bases; unmatched junction nucleotides: 6. CDR1 and CDR2 (germline): LNHDA, SQIVND (reference sequence). The CDR3 DNA sequence: TGTGCCAGTAGCCGGGACAGGGGGGCTTCTAACTATGGCTACACCTTC. Translated, it gives CASSRDRGASNYGYTF.